One sample yielded the 19 T cell receptor beta chains listed below, sequenced in a study of OX40 agonist ivuxolimab in advanced cancers. The protocol was immunoSEQ multiplex PCR, while the TCRdb copy is restricted to in-frame clones and leaves out a portion. The data hold about 57,000 clones, with about 90% observed a single time. The source material was CD4+ or CD8+ T cells sorted from blood, sampled in a trial of the OX40 agonist ivuxolimab. The receptors come from an adult with an advanced solid tumor such as melanoma, head and neck, liver or kidney cancer.

This chain uses TRBV11-2 with TRBJ2-7; the D gene is possibly TRBD2 (6 bases). The CDR3 runs 15 residues. V was shortened by 6 bases and J by 0 bases, with 15 bases between the two germline ends. Germline lookup yields CDR1 SGHAT and CDR2 FQNNGV. The CDR3 coding sequence is TGTGCCAGCAGACCTCCAGGGACTCCCTCCTACGAGCAGTACTTC. Protein sequence: CASRPPGTPSYEQYF.

This clone was observed a single time. The CDR3 sequence: CASSFGQGGYEQYF. CDR3 in DNA: TGTGCCAGCAGCTTCGGACAGGGGGGGTACGAGCAGTACTTC. V usage is TRBV7-8 and J usage is TRBJ2-7, with 10 bases identical to TRBD1. From germline, CDR1 is SGHVS and CDR2 FQNEAQ. The CDR3 length is 14 residues. Germline trimming cut 3 bases from V and 4 bases from J; bases unmatched to any gene: 3.

This clone has just one count. The germline gene is not matched at one end of the junction; a read error may be the cause. The chain recombines TRBV28 with TRBJ1-2, with D possibly TRBD1 on 5 matching bases. Germline V lookup: CDR1 MDHEN, CDR2 SYDVKM. There are 11 residues in the CDR3. CDR3 protein: CASSLSRGSAF. Here the CDR3 DNA reads TGTGCCAGCAGTTTATCCCGGGGCAGCGCCTTC.

V is TRBV6-5 and J is TRBJ1-6; 7 bases line up with TRBD1. V shed 7 bases, J shed 8 bases, and the junction held 2 bases outside the gene matches. The CDR3 spans 12 residues. CDR1 is MNHEY and CDR2 is SVGAGI in the germline V gene. The CDR3 nucleotides read TGTGCCAGCAATGACAGGGATTCACCCCTCCACTTT. It is translated as CASNDRDSPLHF.

V and J are TRBV6-5 and TRBJ1-1; weak D call: TRBD1 (6 bases). From germline, CDR1 is MNHEY and CDR2 SVGAGI. The length of the CDR3 is 14 residues. The germline V and J ends were trimmed by 5 bases and 4 bases, with 14 bases remaining between them. The CDR3 is CASSPQGTSTEAFF. The CDR3 region has the DNA TGTGCCAGCAGTCCCCAGGGGACGAGCACTGAAGCTTTCTTT.

The gene calls are TRBV7-4 and TRBJ1-2; D uncertain. Trimming stripped 7 bases from V and 1 base from J, with 25 bases between. Looked up from germline, CDR1 is SGHVT and CDR2 is SQSDAQ. The CDR3 is made up of 18 amino acids. CDR3 bases: TGTGCCAGCACTCTTATTTATTGGGGAGATAGGGTTAACTATGGCTACACCTTC. It specifies CASTLIYWGDRVNYGYTF. The full variable domain, rest sourced from reference TRBV7-4 and TRBJ1-2, is GAGVSQSPRYKVAKRGRDVALRCDSISGHVTLYWYRQTLGQGSEVLTYSQSDAQRDKSGRPSGRFSAERPERSVSTLKIQRTEQGDSAVYLCASTLIYWGDRVNYGYTFGSGTRLTVV.

The chain combines TRBV18 with TRBJ1-5, with D possibly TRBD1 on 6 matching bases. Germline CDR1 and CDR2: KGHSH and LQKENI. Trimming took 2 bases from V and 1 from J, leaving 9 bases between them. The CDR3 contains 15 residues. CDR3 nucleotide sequence: TGTGCCAGCTCACCATCCCAGGGGAGCAATCAGCCCCAGCATTTT. This gives the protein CASSPSQGSNQPQHF.

The J gene is TRBJ1-4, the V gene TRBV7-9; D ambiguous. CDR3 size: 14 residues. Germline V gene sequence: CDR1 SEHNR, CDR2 FQNEAQ (reference sequence). Trimming took off 5 bases at V and 4 bases at J, with 11 bases between the two ends. CDR3 bases: TGTGCCAGCAGCCAAGTTCGGTTTAATGAAAAACTGTTTTTT. Its protein product is CASSQVRFNEKLFF.

The rearrangement uses TRBV28 and TRBJ2-1, with D perhaps matching TRBD2 (6 bases). Germline-derived CDR1 and CDR2 are MDHEN and SYDVKM. This CDR3 has 17 residues. Trimming removed 8 bases at V and 4 bases at J, with 24 bases between. The CDR3 region has the DNA TGTGCCAGCCGGCGAGTGGGAGGCCCACCAGGGTACAATGAGCAGTTCTTC. It yields the protein CASRRVGGPPGYNEQFF.

V gene TRBV27 combines with J gene TRBJ2-1; 7 nucleotides line up with TRBD2. Germline trimming cut 2 bases from V and 4 bases from J; bases unmatched to any gene: 5. This CDR3 spans 15 amino acids. CDR1 and CDR2 (germline): MNHEY, SMNVEV (reference sequence). The CDR3 loop reads CASSLGEGRYNEQFF. The DNA of the CDR3 is TGTGCCAGCAGTTTAGGGGAGGGACGATACAATGAGCAGTTCTTC.

This clone was detected only once. The V and J genes are TRBV7-8 and TRBJ1-2, with TRBD1 identical over 7 bases. With 3 bases clipped from V and 8 bases from J, the junction kept 6 bases outside the gene matches. The length of the CDR3 is 13 residues. Germline V gives CDR1 SGHVS, CDR2 FQNEAQ. DNA for the CDR3: TGTGCCAGCAGCTTCCGACAGGGATTCGGCTACACCTTC. Residues: CASSFRQGFGYTF.

This clone showed up just once. The V gene is TRBV7-6, the J gene TRBJ1-6, with TRBD1 as a possible D gene (6 bases). From germline, CDR1 is SGHVS and CDR2 FNYEAQ. With 3 bases removed from V and 9 bases from J, the gap between germline ends came to 12 bases. The CDR3 totals 14 residues. The CDR3 reads CASSFDTGRSPLHF. The CDR3 bases are TGTGCCAGCAGCTTTGATACAGGGCGTTCACCCCTCCACTTT.

V gene TRBV5-1 combines with J gene TRBJ2-6; a weak D match, TRBD2 (6 bases). The germline CDR1 and CDR2 sequences are SGHRS and YFSETQ. V lost 0 bases to trimming and J lost 3 bases, with 22 bases between them. The CDR3 has 20 residues. The DNA of the CDR3 is TGCGCCAGCAGCTTGGTAGACGGACCGGGGGTGTTTTTTGGGGCCAACGTCCTGACTTTC. Its protein product is CASSLVDGPGVFFGANVLTF.

CDR3 bases: TGTGCCAGCAGCTTTTTGAGGACCCGGGACAGGGAGGCCCGCCGGCTGTTTTTT. It specifies CASSFLRTRDREARRLFF. This rearrangement joins TRBV11-2 to TRBJ1-4; 9 positions match TRBD1. V dropped 3 bases and J dropped 14; count of bases not matched to a gene: 22. CDR1 and CDR2 (germline): SGHAT, FQNNGV. The CDR3 length is 18 residues.

The gene calls are TRBV27 and TRBJ2-1; possible D gene TRBD1, 5 bases. V lost 8 bases and J lost 4, with 9 bases in between. Germline V gives CDR1 MNHEY, CDR2 SMNVEV (reference sequence). CDR3 length equals 12 residues. The CDR3 spells CASQAGYNEQFF. CDR3 nucleotide sequence: TGTGCCAGCCAGGCAGGGTACAATGAGCAGTTCTTC.

V usage is TRBV7-9 and J usage is TRBJ2-7, with D possibly called TRBD1 or TRBD2 (5 bases each). Germline values: CDR1 SEHNR, CDR2 FQNEAQ (reference sequence). Trimming took 5 bases from V and 2 from J, leaving 10 bases between them. This CDR3 region has 13 residues. This CDR3 reads CASSRDATYEQYF. The CDR3 region has the DNA TGTGCCAGCAGCCGGGACGCCACCTACGAGCAGTACTTC.

The V gene is TRBV12-5, the J gene TRBJ2-2; D unresolved. The CDR3 has 12 amino acids. CDR1 is LGHNT, CDR2 FRNRAP, per germline. Trimming pared 1 base from V and 5 bases from J, leaving 2 bases between. The chain's CDR3 is CASGLGTGELFF. CDR3 bases: TGTGCTAGTGGTTTGGGGACCGGGGAGCTGTTTTTT.

CDR3 bases: TGTGCCAGCAGGGCCGGACAGAGTTCCTACGAGCAGTACTTC. Amino acid sequence: CASRAGQSSYEQYF. The V and J genes are TRBV7-2 and TRBJ2-7, with TRBD1 as a possible D gene (6 bases). The V and J ends lost 6 bases and 1 base respectively, with 13 bases between them. Germline V gene lookup returns CDR1 SGHTA and CDR2 FQGNSA. This CDR3 has 14 amino acids.

The V gene is TRBV7-7, the J gene TRBJ2-1; D may be TRBD1 (6 bases). CDR1 is SSHAT and CDR2 is FNYEAQ in the germline V gene (reference sequence). V dropped 1 base and J dropped 6 bases, with 16 bases sitting between them. This CDR3 spans 16 amino acids. CDR3 nucleotide sequence: TGTGCCAGCAGCTTAGTAAACAGGGCATCCCTCAATGAGCAGTTCTTC. Protein product: CASSLVNRASLNEQFF.